This T cell receptor beta chain was identified during a study of blood T cell repertoires in COVID-19. The Seattle site enrolled patients during active infection and followed them longitudinally. Produced via immunoSEQ multiplex PCR; TCRdb's table is partial and in-frame only. This sample has around 270,000 clones; roughly 86% occur once, and the top ten carry around 5%. This clonotype was sampled from a woman aged 60-70 years with COVID-19, enrolled during active disease. The sample was peripheral blood.

The DNA for the CDR3 is TGTGCCAGCAGTCCCCCGGGACAGGGGATCCGCTCTGGGGCCAACGTCCTGACTTTC. Translating gives CASSPPGQGIRSGANVLTF. The chain has TRBV28 and TRBJ2-6; 10 nucleotides line up with TRBD1. The V gene end was trimmed by 5 bases and the J gene end by 0 bases; junction bases not matched to a gene: 10. Germline CDR1 reads MDHEN; CDR2 reads SYDVKM. CDR3 length equals 19 residues.